This entry features one TCR beta chain sequence. Sequencing used immunoSEQ multiplex PCR; TCRdb keeps in-frame clones, though not all of them. The data contain about 200,000 clones, 82% of them singletons. Seattle patients were enrolled while actively infected and followed longitudinally. This sample was taken from a study of blood T cell repertoires in COVID-19. Turning to the study itself: PBMCs, B-cell-depleted T cells, or T cells provided the cDNA or gDNA that made up the material.

Trimming shortened V by 0 bases and J by 5 bases, and 20 bases separated the two germline ends. Germline V gene sequence: CDR1 SGDLS, CDR2 YYNGEE. The CDR3 has 18 amino acids. This TCR was recovered from a woman of 80 years or more with COVID-19, enrolled during active disease. The sample was peripheral blood. This sequence joins TRBV9 and TRBJ1-4, with D tentatively TRBD1 (6 bases). DNA for the CDR3: TGTGCCAGCAGCGTAGACTCGGGGGGCGTCAGTCAGAATGAAAAACTGTTTTTT. Residues: CASSVDSGGVSQNEKLFF.